This passage covers 15 T cell receptor beta chains from one sample sequenced in a study of T cell responses to AZD1222 COVID-19 vaccine. Measured with immunoSEQ multiplex PCR; TCRdb has only the in-frame clones, and not every one. This sample yields 150,000 to 200,000 clones, of which around 90% are seen a single time; 0.95% to 1% belongs to the top ten. Material: peripheral blood, obtained on day 0 of AZD1222 vaccination. The receptors derive from an adult in good health.

The CDR3: CASSQGDLQGAWTEAFF. The DNA for the CDR3 is TGTGCCAGCAGCCAAGGCGACTTACAGGGGGCTTGGACTGAAGCTTTCTTT. This chain joins TRBV3-1 (or the pseudogene TRBV3-2) and TRBJ1-1; TRBD1 aligns across 9 bases. The CDR3 runs to 17 residues. The germline V gene encodes CDR1 LGHDT and CDR2 YNNKEL (reference sequence). Unmatched junction bases numbered 11, after V lost 1 base and J lost 5 bases.

The V gene is TRBV7-8, the J gene TRBJ2-2, with 8 bases aligning to TRBD2. The CDR3 is 18 residues long. Germline lookup yields CDR1 SGHVS and CDR2 FQNEAQ. V gave up 2 bases and J gave up 4 bases; unmatched junction bases: 12. The CDR3 reads CASSLLAGGAAGTGELFF. Here the CDR3 DNA reads TGTGCCAGCAGCTTACTGGCCGGGGGGGCGGCGGGCACCGGGGAGCTGTTTTTT.

With respect to this clone: Its ends do not fully match the called genes, so a read error is possible. In DNA form, the CDR3 reads TGTGCCAGCAGCCTAGGTTTGACTAGCCGGAGGGGGGGAAATGAGCAGTTCTTC. This sequence encodes CASSLGLTSRRGGNEQFF. This chain connects TRBV13 to TRBJ2-1; TRBD2 might be the D (7 bases). The germline CDR1 and CDR2 sequences are PRHDT and FYEKMQ (reference sequence). The CDR3 is 18 amino acids. Supplemented by reference TRBV13 and TRBJ2-1, the full variable domain reads AAGVIQSPRHLIKEKRETATLKCYPIPRHDTVYWYQQGPGQDPQFLISFYEKMQSDKGSIPDRFSAQQFSDYHSELNMSSLELGDSALYFCASSLGLTSRRGGNEQFFGPGTRLTVL.

V is TRBV19 and J is TRBJ1-5; 8 bases align to TRBD1. This CDR3 is built from 15 residues. Trimming cost V 4 bases and J 5 bases; bases outside gene matches: 7. Germline V gene lookup returns CDR1 LNHDA and CDR2 SQIVND (reference sequence). The CDR3 DNA follows: TGTGCCAGTAGTAGGACAGGGAGGGACCATCAGCCCCAGCATTTT. Protein: CASSRTGRDHQPQHF.

The V gene is TRBV9, the J gene TRBJ2-7, with TRBD2 matching 8 bases. The V and J ends lost 3 bases and 9 bases, in that order; junction bases with no gene match: 11. The CDR3 runs to 14 residues. The germline V gene has CDR1 SGDLS and CDR2 YYNGEE. The CDR3 region is CASSAGSGGRAQYF. CDR3 nucleotide sequence: TGTGCCAGCAGCGCGGGATCGGGGGGGCGCGCGCAGTACTTC.

The chain joins TRBV18 to TRBJ2-3, with 10 positions matching TRBD2. Germline V gene sequence: CDR1 KGHSH, CDR2 LQKENI. The CDR3 sequence is 16 residues long. J was trimmed by 1 base and V by 1 base; bases with no gene match: 2. The CDR3 nucleotides read TGTGCCAGCTCACCACTCCTAGCGGGAGGCACAGATACGCAGTATTTT. Its protein is CASSPLLAGGTDTQYF.

This chain joins TRBV3-1 (or the pseudogene TRBV3-2) and TRBJ2-7, with D perhaps TRBD1 (5 bases). The CDR3 extends over 11 amino acids. CDR1 LGHDT and CDR2 YNNKEL come from the germline V gene (reference sequence). Trimming removed 1 base at V and 12 bases at J, with 10 bases between. CDR3 sequence: CASSQGAGRYF. In DNA, the CDR3 is TGTGCCAGCAGCCAAGGGGCAGGGCGGTACTTC.

The V and J genes are TRBV15 and TRBJ2-7; D unresolved. V was trimmed by 1 base and J by 6 bases, leaving 19 bases between them. The CDR3 is 16 residues long. Germline assignment: CDR1 LNHNV and CDR2 YYDKDF (reference sequence). The CDR3 DNA follows: TGTGCCACCAGCAGAGGGTCCGGGCCCAGAGGCGGCGAGCAGTACTTC. This encodes CATSRGSGPRGGEQYF.

A single count supports this clone. The gene calls are TRBV5-6 and TRBJ1-2, with D possibly being TRBD1 (5 bases). CDR1 SGHDT and CDR2 YYEEEE come from the germline V gene. CDR3 length: 13 residues. The V end was cut by 1 base, the J end by 7 bases, with 11 bases between. The DNA of the CDR3 is TGTGCCAGCAGCTTGTACGCGGGGCCTGGCTACACCTTC. This codes for CASSLYAGPGYTF.

This clone was seen just once. The rearrangement joins TRBV27 to TRBJ2-7; 8 bases map to TRBD2. This CDR3 is 16 amino acids long. From germline, CDR1 is MNHEY and CDR2 SMNVEV (reference sequence). V dropped 6 bases and J dropped 1; count of bases not matched to a gene: 11. The CDR3 reads CASRLVSGGPSYEQYF. CDR3 DNA sequence: TGTGCCAGCAGGCTCGTGAGCGGGGGCCCATCCTACGAGCAGTACTTC.

The chain links TRBV2 to TRBJ2-2; 7 bases align to TRBD1. V dropped 4 bases and J dropped 0; count of bases not matched to a gene: 14. CDR3 length: 19 amino acids. CDR1 is SNHLY, CDR2 FYNNEI, per germline. CDR3 bases: TGTGCCAGCAGTGCTCAGACAGGGCTTCTTAGTGCGAACACCGGGGAGCTGTTTTTT. Translating it yields CASSAQTGLLSANTGELFF.

On this clone itself: Other DNA sequences from this sample encode an identical CDR3 as well. The chain joins TRBV5-1 to TRBJ1-4; TRBD1 matches 7 bases. The V segment lost 4 bases and the J segment 3 bases; nucleotides outside the gene matches: 6. The CDR3 has 15 residues. The germline V gene has CDR1 SGHRS and CDR2 YFSETQ. Here the CDR3 reads CASSLAGTANEKLFF. The CDR3 nucleotides read TGCGCCAGCAGCCTAGCCGGGACAGCTAATGAAAAACTGTTTTTT.

J is TRBJ1-2 and V is TRBV14; D is undetermined. Germline CDR1 and CDR2: SGHDN and FVKESK. There are 13 residues in the CDR3. V gave up 5 bases and J gave up 4 bases, with 11 bases separating them. In nucleotides, the CDR3 is TGTGCCAGCAGCAAGGAGGGAGTCTATGGCTACACCTTC. Translated, it gives CASSKEGVYGYTF.

V and J are TRBV2 and TRBJ2-6; D not certain. Germline CDR1 and CDR2: SNHLY and FYNNEI. The V end lost 2 bases, the J end lost 1 base, and 6 bases lay between the germline ends. This CDR3 has 15 residues. Here the CDR3 reads CASSESVSGANVLTF. The CDR3, as DNA: TGTGCCAGCAGTGAATCTGTATCTGGGGCCAACGTCCTGACTTTC.

V usage is TRBV9 and J usage is TRBJ2-7; 7 bases map to TRBD1. This CDR3 contains 17 residues. The J segment lost 5 bases and the V segment lost 4 bases, leaving 18 bases of the junction unmatched. Per the germline V gene, CDR1 is SGDLS and CDR2 is YYNGEE. The CDR3 DNA reads as TGTGCCAGCAGCCCCGTAGTCGGAGACAGGGAGATCCACGAGCAGTACTTC. Amino acids: CASSPVVGDREIHEQYF.